The clone carrying this T cell receptor beta chain was observed once. The antigen remains undetermined. This entry comes from a study of shared clonotypes between healthy human individuals. Regarding the study as a whole: Sampling covered nothing but blood. Tissue TCR repertoires likely differ from those found in blood. With several donors compared, around 5% of naive CD4 clonotypes were shared.

Method: immunoSEQ multiplex PCR; TCRdb's copy keeps in-frame clones and lacks some. The table shows millions of clones, with 95% occurring only once. The V and J ends lost 3 bases and 2 bases, in that order; junction bases with no gene match: 9. The CDR3 loop spans 17 amino acids. Germline assignment: CDR1 SNHLY and CDR2 FYNNEI. Sequencing used naive CD4+ T cells sorted from blood. Subset defined: CD45RA+ positively selected. This TCR derives from a man younger than 35 in good health. This chain links TRBV2 with TRBJ2-3; 9 bases are shared with TRBD2. The CDR3 here is CASSEGASGKITDTQYF. CDR3 nucleotides: TGTGCCAGCAGTGAGGGTGCTAGCGGGAAGATCACAGATACGCAGTATTTT.